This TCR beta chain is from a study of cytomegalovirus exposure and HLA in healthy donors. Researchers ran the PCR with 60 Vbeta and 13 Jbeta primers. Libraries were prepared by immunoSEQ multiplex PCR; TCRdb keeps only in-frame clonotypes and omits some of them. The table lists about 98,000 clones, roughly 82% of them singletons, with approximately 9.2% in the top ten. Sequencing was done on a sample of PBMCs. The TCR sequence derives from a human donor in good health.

CDR3 sequence reads: CASSQGATDTQYF. The CDR3, as DNA: TGTGCCAGCAGCCAGGGGGCCACAGATACGCAGTATTTT. This chain uses TRBV5-5 with TRBJ2-3, with TRBD1 matching over 8 bases. The CDR3 length is 13 residues. Germline V gene lookup returns CDR1 SGHKS and CDR2 YYEKEE (reference sequence). Trimming removed 4 bases from V and 2 bases from J; junction bases left unmatched: 0.